This TCR beta chain was captured in a study of T cells in tumors after PD-1 blockade. Background on the study: Excluded were patients with checkpoint blockade, immunosuppressants, or radiotherapy or other anti-cancer therapy within 4 weeks. Some patients also took daily vismodegib 150 mg during anti-PD-1 treatment. Notes on the study in general: Roughly 42% of tumor TCR clonotypes were also found in blood.

Template: tumor biopsy or peripheral blood genomic DNA, about 550-6,500 ng per sample. With regard to this clone: Its matching antigen is unknown.

Germline V gene sequence: CDR1 LNHDA, CDR2 SQIVND (reference sequence). Trimming left V 7 bases short and J 4 bases short, with 13 bases between. This CDR3 has 13 amino acids. The protocol was immunoSEQ multiplex PCR, while the TCRdb copy is restricted to in-frame clones and leaves out a portion. The table records fewer than 50,000 clones, roughly 80% of them present only once. V usage is TRBV19 and J usage is TRBJ1-2, with D maybe TRBD1 (6 bases). The clonotype comes from a human donor with basal cell carcinoma. The material sequenced was PBMCs, taken before anti-PD-1 treatment. This chain's CDR3 is CASTPTGTYGYTF. CDR3 bases: TGTGCCAGTACCCCTACAGGGACCTATGGCTACACCTTC.